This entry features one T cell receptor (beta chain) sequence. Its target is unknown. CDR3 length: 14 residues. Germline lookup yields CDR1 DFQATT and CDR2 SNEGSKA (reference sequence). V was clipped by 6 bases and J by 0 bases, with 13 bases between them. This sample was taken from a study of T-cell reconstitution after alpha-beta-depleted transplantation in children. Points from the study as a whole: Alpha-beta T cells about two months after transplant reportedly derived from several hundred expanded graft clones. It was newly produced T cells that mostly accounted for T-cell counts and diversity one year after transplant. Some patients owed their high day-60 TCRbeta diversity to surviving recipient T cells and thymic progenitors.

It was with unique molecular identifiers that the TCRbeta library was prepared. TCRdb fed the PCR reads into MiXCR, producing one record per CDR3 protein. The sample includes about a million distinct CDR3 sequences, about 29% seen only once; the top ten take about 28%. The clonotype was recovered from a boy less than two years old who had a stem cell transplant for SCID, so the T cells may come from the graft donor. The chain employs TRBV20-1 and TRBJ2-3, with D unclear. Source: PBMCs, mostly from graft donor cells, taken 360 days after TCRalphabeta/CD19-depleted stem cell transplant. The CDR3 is CSAWLLTSTDTQYF. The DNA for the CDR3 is TGCAGTGCCTGGCTACTAACTAGCACAGATACGCAGTATTTT.